This T cell receptor (beta chain) was documented in a study of OX40 agonist ivuxolimab in advanced cancers. The table came from immunoSEQ multiplex PCR; TCRdb's copy has only in-frame clones and leaves some out. The sample has some 82,000 clones, approximately 86% seen once. Germline lookup yields CDR1 MDHEN and CDR2 SYDVKM. Between the trimmed V and J ends, which lost 6 bases and 5 bases, there was a span of 7 bases. The CDR3 has 11 amino acids. As for this clone: Its antigen is undetermined.

Study results and caveats: Some patients without response likewise showed low normalized clonal expansion. The mean number of expanded clones was higher in CD8+ T cells than in CD4+.

A history of autoimmune disease or systemic immunosuppression excluded patients. On cycle 4 day 1 and cycle 7 day 1, as well as at baseline, blood was sampled. This TCR derives from an adult with an advanced solid tumor such as melanoma, head and neck, liver or kidney cancer. The chain joins TRBV28 to TRBJ1-2; D not certain. The starting material was CD4+ or CD8+ T cells sorted from blood, obtained in a trial of the OX40 agonist ivuxolimab. CDR3 sequence (DNA): TGTGCCAGCAGCCGTCAATATGGCTACACCTTC. Protein product: CASSRQYGYTF.